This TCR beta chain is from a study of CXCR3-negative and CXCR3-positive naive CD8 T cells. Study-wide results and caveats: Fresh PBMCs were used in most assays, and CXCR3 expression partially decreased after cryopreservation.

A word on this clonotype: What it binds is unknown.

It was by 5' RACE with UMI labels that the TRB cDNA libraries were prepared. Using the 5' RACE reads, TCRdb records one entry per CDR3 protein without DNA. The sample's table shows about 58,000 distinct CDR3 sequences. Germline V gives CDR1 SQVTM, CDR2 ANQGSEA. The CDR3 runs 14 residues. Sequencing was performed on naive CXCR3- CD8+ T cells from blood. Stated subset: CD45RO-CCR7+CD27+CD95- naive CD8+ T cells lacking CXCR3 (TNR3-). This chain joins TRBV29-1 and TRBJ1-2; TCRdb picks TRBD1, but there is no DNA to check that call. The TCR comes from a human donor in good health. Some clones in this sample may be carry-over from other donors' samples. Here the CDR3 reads CSAEGQGPEGGYTF.